The source of this TCR beta chain is a study of blood T cell repertoires in COVID-19. Study context: T cells, B-cell-depleted T cells, or PBMCs provided the cDNA or gDNA that served as material.

In terms of age and location, participants ranged from about 18 to 95 years and lived in about 25 US areas. Participant-given clinical history determined each cohort assignment. As handled by the study authors: The authors estimated nucleated cell counts from reference gene primer amplification. Sequencing used immunoSEQ multiplex PCR; TCRdb keeps in-frame clones, though not all of them. V and J calls and clone size follow that table, whereas D and trimming were derived from the DNA. The sample holds some 210,000 clones, around 80% seen once. The CDR3 contains 12 residues. V lost 5 bases and J lost 5, with 9 bases in between.

The sequence was collected from a man aged 25 to 40 with acute COVID-19. Source material: PBMCs or T cells enriched from blood (not recorded which). V and J are TRBV12-3 or TRBV12-4 and TRBJ1-2, with D unclear. The CDR3 reads CASSPEGYGYTF. CDR3 coding DNA: TGTGCCAGCAGTCCCGAGGGATATGGCTACACCTTC.